This TCR beta chain derives from a study of T cells in localized non-small cell lung cancer. The method was immunoSEQ multiplex PCR; TCRdb's version includes in-frame clones alone and lacks a portion of them. The repertoire consists of about 47,000 clones, with around 87% occurring once and the leading ten covering 2.5%. A remark on this clone: Its target is unknown.

Study observations and caveats: Multi-region tumor sequencing was not done, so intratumor heterogeneity could not be excluded. Prolonged overall survival went with higher T cell density in the blood. Paired adjacent lung recovered a median around 60 of the top 100 tumor clones. Peak T cell clonality was found in uninvolved adjacent lung, exceeding tumor.

Sequenced here: PBMCs, sampled before any cancer treatment. This receptor was identified in a man between 40 and 75 years old with stage II lung adenocarcinoma.

In nucleotides, the CDR3 is TGTGCCAGCAGACAGGGGGCTGTAGATACGCAGTATTTT. This sequence encodes CASRQGAVDTQYF. The chain recombines TRBV6-1 with TRBJ2-3; 9 bases are shared with TRBD1. The germline gives CDR1 MNHNS, CDR2 SASEGT. CDR3 length: 13 residues. V lost 6 bases and J lost 5; bases outside the gene matches: 3.